The 9 T cell receptor beta chains below come from one sample, sequenced in a study. TCRdb passed the RT-PCR reads through MiXCR, listing each CDR3 protein once. The sample holds 550,000 to 750,000 distinct CDR3 sequences; 14% are singletons and the top ten take 3.6%. The sequenced material came from memory CD4+ T cells from blood. These TCRs come from a female donor in good health, serving as a healthy control.

This clonotype was detected ten times or more. The chain uses TRBV27 and TRBJ2-5; 9 bases are a match to TRBD2. This CDR3 is 15 amino acids long. V shed 4 bases, J shed 5 bases, and the junction held 8 bases outside the gene matches. Germline CDR1 and CDR2: MNHEY and SMNVEV (reference sequence). CDR3 nucleotides: TGTGCCAGCAGTTCCGCCCGCGGGAGGGTTGAGACCCAGTACTTC. It is translated as CASSSARGRVETQYF.

The V and J genes are TRBV24-1 and TRBJ2-1; 14 bases line up with TRBD2. Germline V gene lookup returns CDR1 KGHDR and CDR2 SFDVKD. Trimming removed 6 bases from V and 2 bases from J; junction bases left unmatched: 11. The CDR3 has 19 residues. The CDR3 DNA follows: TGTGCCACCAGTAGGTTCGGGACTAGCGGGAGAGAACCCTACAATGAGCAGTTCTTC. This gives the protein CATSRFGTSGREPYNEQFF.

This clonotype was picked up many times. The chain uses TRBV5-1 and TRBJ1-5; TRBD1 might be the D (6 bases). This CDR3 has 15 residues. Trimming pared 0 bases from V and 6 bases from J, leaving 13 bases between. Germline V gene lookup returns CDR1 SGHRS and CDR2 YFSETQ. The CDR3 reads CASSLGSGDGQPQHF. The CDR3 nucleotides read TGCGCCAGCAGCTTGGGGTCAGGGGACGGTCAGCCCCAGCATTTT.

This clonotype has at least ten counts. The rearrangement links TRBV7-2 to TRBJ2-4, with a weak D call TRBD1 (6 bases). This CDR3 region has 15 residues. Trimming shortened V by 6 bases and J by 0 bases, and 12 bases separated the two germline ends. Germline V gene sequence: CDR1 SGHTA, CDR2 FQGNSA. CDR3 sequence: CASRGQTLAKNIQYF. The DNA for the CDR3 is TGTGCCAGCAGAGGACAGACTCTAGCCAAAAACATTCAGTACTTC.

The J gene is TRBJ1-1, the V gene TRBV2, with unresolved D. The CDR3 covers 13 residues. Per germline, CDR1 SNHLY and CDR2 FYNNEI. V lost 1 base and J 4 bases, leaving 7 bases between the germline ends. The CDR3 reads CASSEERLTEAFF. In DNA form, the CDR3 reads TGTGCCAGCAGTGAAGAGAGGCTCACTGAAGCTTTCTTT.

This clonotype was picked up a small number of times. The gene calls are TRBV25-1 and TRBJ2-3; TRBD1 aligns across 8 bases. J gave up 2 bases and V 3 bases, and 10 bases lay outside the gene matches. This CDR3 comprises 17 residues. CDR1 and CDR2 from the germline V gene are MGHDK and SYGVNS. The CDR3 sequence: CASSDPAQGALTDTQYF. The DNA for the CDR3 is TGTGCCAGCAGTGACCCAGCTCAGGGGGCACTCACAGATACGCAGTATTTT.

The gene calls are TRBV12-3 or TRBV12-4 and TRBJ2-7; D ambiguous. The V end lost 6 bases, the J end lost 6 bases, and 12 bases lay between the germline ends. The CDR3 sequence is 12 residues long. The CDR3 spells CASRVPSSEQYF. The CDR3 coding sequence is TGTGCCAGCAGGGTCCCGTCGAGCGAGCAGTACTTC.

The sample holds many counts of this clonotype. The chain links TRBV12-3 or TRBV12-4 to TRBJ2-7, with TRBD1 matching over 9 bases. This CDR3 comprises 15 residues. The J segment lost 2 bases and the V segment lost 2 bases, leaving 4 bases of the junction unmatched. DNA of the CDR3: TGTGCCAGCAGTTTATTAGGGACAGGGACCTACGAGCAGTACTTC. This encodes CASSLLGTGTYEQYF.

This clonotype was seen repeatedly, ten times or more. V usage is TRBV5-1 and J usage is TRBJ2-2; TRBD2 agrees at 11 bases. V gave up 6 bases and J gave up 7 bases; unmatched junction bases: 8. This CDR3 has 15 residues. CDR1 is SGHRS and CDR2 is YFSETQ in the germline V gene. The CDR3 is CASKITSGSVGELFF. As DNA, the CDR3 is TGCGCCAGCAAAATTACTAGCGGGAGCGTCGGGGAGCTGTTTTTT.